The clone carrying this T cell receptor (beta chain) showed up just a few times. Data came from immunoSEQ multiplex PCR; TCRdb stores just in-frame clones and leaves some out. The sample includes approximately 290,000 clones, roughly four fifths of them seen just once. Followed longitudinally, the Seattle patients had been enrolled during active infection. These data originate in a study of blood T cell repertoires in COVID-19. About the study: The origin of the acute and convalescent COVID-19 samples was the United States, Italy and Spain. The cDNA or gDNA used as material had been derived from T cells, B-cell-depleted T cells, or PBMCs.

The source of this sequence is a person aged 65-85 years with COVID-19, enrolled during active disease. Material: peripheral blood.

The CDR3 loop reads CASSLFRGASGNEQFF. The CDR3 DNA sequence: TGTGCCAGCAGCTTATTTCGGGGGGCCTCCGGGAATGAGCAGTTCTTC. V usage is TRBV11-2 and J usage is TRBJ2-1; D perhaps matches TRBD2 (7 bases). CDR3 length equals 16 residues. V was cut by 2 bases and J by 7 bases, with 18 bases left in between. The germline V gene has CDR1 SGHAT and CDR2 FQNNGV.